This T cell receptor (beta chain) was documented in a study of T-cell memory formation after mild COVID-19. Looking at the study overall: TCR clusters were largely donor specific. Study results and caveats: Second-wave clones with a day 37 peak had unconfirmed SARS-CoV-2 specificity. CD4/CD8 balance held among clones contracting day 15 to 85, and later expanders leaned CD4+. Most CD4+ clones that shrank were in CM and EM, while CD8+ ones turned up in EMRA.

One entry per CDR3 protein results from TCRdb running MiXCR on the 5' RACE reads. The sample contains approximately 240,000 distinct CDR3 sequences, 16% of which appear only once. This clonotype was detected only a few times. What it binds is unknown. Sequenced material: PBMCs or a T cell subset sorted from them (not recorded which). The TCR was taken from a man between 18 and 35 years old who had mild COVID-19 (a few samples of this study predate the infection). Cell type and time point are not known.

DNA of the CDR3: TGTGCCAGCAGTGGACCTAGGATCAATGAGCAGTTCTTC. This translates into CASSGPRINEQFF. This chain joins TRBV6-2 or TRBV6-3 and TRBJ2-1, with D unresolved. The CDR3 loop spans 13 amino acids. The germline CDR1 and CDR2 sequences are MNHEY and SVGEGT. V was cut by 5 bases and J by 6 bases, with 11 bases left in between.